One and the same sample provided the 10 T cell receptor beta chains below, sequenced in a study of identifying expanded T cells in peripheral blood. Sequencing was performed with immunoSEQ multiplex PCR; in TCRdb, only in-frame clones are kept and a portion is missing. Of about 100,000 clones listed, roughly 88% were seen once; the top ten hold less than 7%. Source material: blood. The source is a person aged 18 to 70 in good health.

The chain recombines TRBV18 with TRBJ2-5, with unresolved D. Germline CDR1 and CDR2: KGHSH and LQKENI. The CDR3 sequence is 13 residues long. Trimming took off 3 bases at V and 3 bases at J, with 8 bases between the two ends. CDR3 amino acids: CASSPAAEETQYF. As DNA, the CDR3 is TGTGCCAGCTCACCGGCAGCAGAAGAGACCCAGTACTTC. Supplemented by reference TRBV18 and TRBJ2-5, the full variable domain reads NAGVMQNPRHLVRRRGQEARLRCSPMKGHSHVYWYRQLPEEGLKFMVYLQKENIIDESGMPKERFSAEFPKEGPSILRIQQVVRGDSAAYFCASSPAAEETQYFGPGTRLLVL.

This sequence joins TRBV11-2 and TRBJ2-7, with 10 bases matching TRBD1. The CDR3 consists of 17 residues. The trim removed 1 base at V and 5 bases at J, leaving 11 bases unmatched. From germline, CDR1 is SGHAT and CDR2 FQNNGV. This CDR3 reads CASSLAHLGTGEHEQYF. The DNA for the CDR3 is TGTGCCAGCAGCTTAGCCCACCTCGGGACAGGGGAACACGAGCAGTACTTC.

The chain carries TRBV18 and TRBJ2-1; 7 bases align to TRBD2. The CDR3 loop spans 13 amino acids. V lost 3 bases, J lost 7 bases, and 3 bases stayed unmatched. Germline loops: CDR1 KGHSH, CDR2 LQKENI. This chain's CDR3 is CASSPGSGNEQFF. The DNA of the CDR3 is TGTGCCAGCTCACCTGGTAGCGGGAATGAGCAGTTCTTC.

Regarding this clone: The junction departs from germline at one end; a sequencing error may be responsible. V and J are TRBV7-9 and TRBJ1-2, with D hard to call. Germline lookup yields CDR1 SEHNR and CDR2 FQNEAQ (reference sequence). This CDR3 has 15 amino acids. This chain's CDR3 is CTSSFLRQDSYGYTF. The CDR3 DNA sequence: TGTACCAGCAGCTTCCTACGGCAGGACTCCTATGGCTACACCTTC.

This clone came up once. The V and J genes are TRBV29-1 and TRBJ2-7; a possible D gene is TRBD2 (6 bases). Deletions cut 8 bases from V and 2 bases from J, with 25 bases between. CDR1 is SQVTM, CDR2 ANQGSEA, per germline. The length of the CDR3 is 16 residues. The DNA for the CDR3 is TGCAGCCTTTGGCCCCAGGCGGGGCTCCACCCCTACGAGCAGTACTTC. Protein product: CSLWPQAGLHPYEQYF.

The rearrangement uses TRBV29-1 and TRBJ2-3; TRBD2 is a possible D gene (6 bases). The V gene's germline CDR1 is SQVTM and CDR2 ANQGSEA. The CDR3 extends over 16 amino acids. Trimming shortened V by 1 base and J by 3 bases, and 17 bases separated the two germline ends. CDR3 nucleotides: TGCAGCGTTGAAGCTATGGTTGCGGGACCTACAGATACGCAGTATTTT. Residues: CSVEAMVAGPTDTQYF.

V usage is TRBV9 and J usage is TRBJ2-3; D ambiguous. CDR1 is SGDLS, CDR2 YYNGEE, per germline. Trimming took off 0 bases at V and 2 bases at J, with 7 bases between the two ends. The CDR3 runs 14 residues. This chain's CDR3 is CASSVGSLTDTQYF. The CDR3 DNA sequence: TGTGCCAGCAGCGTAGGTAGCCTCACAGATACGCAGTATTTT.

The chain employs TRBV4-3 and TRBJ2-1, with 8 bases identical to TRBD1. This CDR3 comprises 15 residues. Germline V gene lookup returns CDR1 LGHNA and CDR2 YSLEER. V lost 2 bases and J lost 8; bases outside the gene matches: 8. The CDR3 DNA follows: TGCGCCAGCAGCCAACAAGGACAGGGAATGGATGAGCAGTTCTTC. This translates into CASSQQGQGMDEQFF.

The rearrangement uses TRBV18 and TRBJ1-2; 7 bases agree with TRBD1. V lost 5 bases to trimming and J lost 0 bases; unmatched junction nucleotides: 9. Looked up from germline, CDR1 is KGHSH and CDR2 is LQKENI. CDR3 length equals 16 residues. CDR3 coding DNA: TGTGCCAGCTCATTGAGGGGGACAGAAACTAACTATGGCTACACCTTC. It is translated as CASSLRGTETNYGYTF.

The J gene is TRBJ1-2, the V gene TRBV19, with unresolved D. The CDR3 loop spans 15 amino acids. CDR1 LNHDA and CDR2 SQIVND come from the germline V gene (reference sequence). Trimming cost V 1 base and J 8 bases, with 17 bases left between them. The CDR3, as DNA: TGTGCCAGTAGTATAGGCAGGACCGCCGTGGAGGGCTACACCTTC. Amino acids: CASSIGRTAVEGYTF. The variable domain in full, completed from reference TRBV19 and TRBJ1-2, reads DGGITQSPKYLFRKEGQNVTLSCEQNLNHDAMYWYRQDPGQGLRLIYYSQIVNDFQKGDIAEGYSVSREKKESFPLTVTSAQKNPTAFYLCASSIGRTAVEGYTFGSGTRLTVV.